The rows below give T cell receptor beta chains drawn from one sample of a study of control samples from healthy donors and cancer patients. Some clones are missing from TCRdb's copy, which holds only in-frame ones; the method was immunoSEQ multiplex PCR. The repertoire has more than 150,000 clones, approximately 90% of them found once; the top ten carry 0.65% to 0.85%. The sequencing sample was made of blood. These receptors all come from a woman aged 25 to 39 in good health. Both conserved end residues are part of each CDR3. The D gene is left open where the match is weak. Clone size is stated in some rows and not others, as once, few, many or a class when expanded.

clone_size	j_call	v_call	d_call	cdr3_nt	cdr3_aa
NA	TRBJ1-5	TRBV19	NA	TGTGCCAGTAGTATAACGCGGCAGCCCCAGCATTTT	CASSITRQPQHF
NA	TRBJ2-5	TRBV7-2	NA	TGTGCCAGCAGCCTAGGGGTTGGACTGAGCCGTACGGAGACCCAGTACTTC	CASSLGVGLSRTETQYF
NA	TRBJ2-3	TRBV7-9	NA	TGTGCCAGCAGCTTAGTGGTTAGCTCCATAACAGATACGCAGTATTTT	CASSLVVSSITDTQYF
NA	TRBJ2-7	TRBV7-2	TRBD2	TGTGCCAGCAGTCCGAGACTAGCAGGCGAGCAGTACTTC	CASSPRLAGEQYF
NA	TRBJ2-2	TRBV6-1	NA	TGTGCCAGCAGTGAACCGGGGTCCACCGGGGAGCTGTTTTTT	CASSEPGSTGELFF
NA	TRBJ2-5	TRBV7-9	NA	TGTGCCAGCAGCTCGCCTCGGGCAGGGGTTGACGAGACCCAGTACTTC	CASSSPRAGVDETQYF
NA	TRBJ2-1	TRBV7-3	NA	TGTGCCAGCAGCTTAGGCCCTAAAGACTGGAGCTCCTACAATGAGCAGTTCTTC	CASSLGPKDWSSYNEQFF
NA	TRBJ2-5	TRBV7-3	TRBD2	TGTGCCAGCAGCTCCCCGACTAGCGGGACGGAGACCCAGTACTTC	CASSSPTSGTETQYF
NA	TRBJ1-3	TRBV19	NA	TGTGCCAGTAGTTATACAGCAACCTCTGGAAACACCATATATTTT	CASSYTATSGNTIYF
NA	TRBJ2-1	TRBV9	NA	TGTGCCAGCAGCGTATTGGGGACCACGGGCCCTGAGCAGTTCTTC	CASSVLGTTGPEQFF
NA	TRBJ1-6	TRBV5-1	TRBD1	TGCGCCAGCAGCGTATCAGGGGGTGATTCACCCCTCCACTTT	CASSVSGGDSPLHF
NA	TRBJ2-1	TRBV27	NA	TGTGCCAGCAGTCAGGGGAGCTACAATGAGCAGTTCTTC	CASSQGSYNEQFF
NA	TRBJ1-6	TRBV6-2/TRBV6-3	NA	TGTGCCAGCAGTTATTCCGGTTTCAATTCACCCCTCCACTTT	CASSYSGFNSPLHF
NA	TRBJ2-7	TRBV7-9	TRBD1	TGTGCCAGCAGCTTAGCTTGGACAGGGAGCTCCTACGAGCAGTACTTC	CASSLAWTGSSYEQYF
NA	TRBJ2-1	TRBV29-1	TRBD2	TGCAGCGTTGACGCGACTAGCGGGAGACAGGGGCAGTTCTTC	CSVDATSGRQGQFF
NA	TRBJ2-1	TRBV2	NA	TGTGCCAGCACCGAGACCGGGACTTCGTACAATGAGCAGTTCTTC	CASTETGTSYNEQFF
NA	TRBJ2-7	TRBV2	TRBD2	TGTGCCAGCATGCCCCCCGGGGCGGGAGTGGAGGAGCAGTACTTC	CASMPPGAGVEEQYF
once	TRBJ2-7	TRBV12-3/TRBV12-4	NA	TGTGCCAGCAGCCGAGACGGGATCTACGAGCAGTACTTC	CASSRDGIYEQYF
NA	TRBJ2-2	TRBV4-1	NA	TGCGCCAGCAGCCAAGAAGCCGGGGCAACCGGGGAGCTGTTTTTT	CASSQEAGATGELFF
NA	TRBJ2-1	TRBV3-1/TRBV3-2	NA	TGTGCCAGCAGCCAAAACACACCTACTAGCTCCCGCTCCTACAATGAGCAGTTCTTC	CASSQNTPTSSRSYNEQFF
NA	TRBJ2-2	TRBV28	TRBD2	TGTGCCAGCAGTTTCAGGACTAGCGGGAGAGGGGAATGGGAGCTGTTTTTT	CASSFRTSGRGEWELFF
NA	TRBJ1-6	TRBV7-2	NA	TGTGCCAGCAGCTTAGAGGGGGATTCACCCCTCCACTTT	CASSLEGDSPLHF
once	TRBJ1-4	TRBV18	NA	TGTGCCAGCTCAGCCTTCGACAGGTTCGCAACTAATGAAAAACTGTTTTTT	CASSAFDRFATNEKLFF
NA	TRBJ2-7	TRBV14	NA	TGTGCCAGCAGCAGAGGGGGGGACTACGAGCAGTACTTC	CASSRGGDYEQYF
NA	TRBJ2-1	TRBV6-5	TRBD2	TGTGCCAGCAGGACGACTAGCGGGACTTACAATGAGCAGTTCTTC	CASRTTSGTYNEQFF
NA	TRBJ2-7	TRBV19	NA	TGTGCCAGTAGCCTTGGCATTTCGAGGTTAACCTACGAGCAGTACTTC	CASSLGISRLTYEQYF
NA	TRBJ1-4	TRBV14	NA	TGTGCCAGCAGCCAAGATGGGCGGTTCGGCGAAAAACTGTTTTTT	CASSQDGRFGEKLFF
NA	TRBJ2-7	TRBV10-1	NA	TGCGCCAGCAGTGACCCCGGGTTCGCGGACGAGCAGTACTTC	CASSDPGFADEQYF
NA	TRBJ2-1	TRBV15	TRBD2	TGTGCCACCAGCCCCCCCGCCGGGACTAGGAACAATGAGCAGTTCTTC	CATSPPAGTRNNEQFF
NA	TRBJ2-1	TRBV28	NA	TGTGCCAGCAGTTTAGGGGTTTACAATGAGCAGTTCTTC	CASSLGVYNEQFF
NA	TRBJ2-1	TRBV29-1	TRBD2	TGCAGCGGGGGGCCCCGCACTAGCGGGAGGGCCCTTGTTGAGCAGTTCTTC	CSGGPRTSGRALVEQFF
NA	TRBJ2-1	TRBV24-1	TRBD1	TGTGCCACCAGTGAGAGGAGACAGGGGTTACGCGATGAGCAGTTCTTC	CATSERRQGLRDEQFF
few	TRBJ1-2	TRBV10-2	NA	TGCGCCAGCAGGATTGACAGCTATGGCTACACCTTC	CASRIDSYGYTF
once	TRBJ1-4	TRBV28	NA	TGTGCCAGCAGTTCCCGGATCCTCGGGACTAATGAAAAACTGTTTTTT	CASSSRILGTNEKLFF
once	TRBJ1-1	TRBV7-3	TRBD1	TGTGCCAGCAGCGTCTCAGGGGGACAGGGAGTGAGGGGAACTGAAGCTTTCTTT	CASSVSGGQGVRGTEAFF
once	TRBJ1-4	TRBV24-1	TRBD1	TGTGCCACCAGTGAGACAGGGTCTGGCGAAAAACTGTTTTTT	CATSETGSGEKLFF
NA	TRBJ2-1	TRBV7-3	TRBD2	TGTGCCAGCAGCTTAGCCCCCACGACTAGCGGGAGACCCCATGAGCAGTTCTTC	CASSLAPTTSGRPHEQFF
NA	TRBJ2-1	TRBV21-1	NA	TGTGCCAGCAGCAAAGATGGGACAGGGGATTACAATGAGCAGTTCTTC	CASSKDGTGDYNEQFF
NA	TRBJ1-5	TRBV27	NA	TGTGCCAGCAGGAGGAGGGAGAGTCAGCCCCAGCATTTT	CASRRRESQPQHF
NA	TRBJ1-3	TRBV9	NA	TGTGCCAGCAGCACGGAGACCTCTGGAAACACCATATATTTT	CASSTETSGNTIYF
NA	TRBJ1-4	TRBV4-3	NA	TGCGCCAGCAGCCAATCCGAAGGTCGTGAAAAACTGTTTTTT	CASSQSEGREKLFF
NA	TRBJ1-2	TRBV4-1	NA	TGCGCCAGCAGCCAGGCCGACAGGAACTATGGCTACACCTTC	CASSQADRNYGYTF
NA	TRBJ2-7	TRBV27	TRBD1	TGTGCCAGCAGAAGGGAATGGGGACAGTATCCCTACGAGCAGTACTTC	CASRREWGQYPYEQYF
NA	TRBJ2-2	TRBV19	NA	TGTGCCAGTGGTGTGAACACCGGGGAGCTGTTTTTT	CASGVNTGELFF
NA	TRBJ1-2	TRBV30	NA	TGTGCCTGGAGTGAACGCGATAATTGGGGTTTGGGCTACACCTTC	CAWSERDNWGLGYTF
NA	TRBJ2-7	TRBV9	NA	TGTGCCAGCAGCTACCGGTCGGAGTCCTACGAGCAGTACTTC	CASSYRSESYEQYF
few	TRBJ1-1	TRBV14	NA	TGTGCCACCAGAGGAGCAGGACCCAACACTGAAGCTTTCTTT	CATRGAGPNTEAFF
NA	TRBJ2-3	TRBV19	NA	TGTGCCAGTAGTATAGAGGGGGCAGATACGCAGTATTTT	CASSIEGADTQYF
NA	TRBJ1-2	TRBV2	NA	TGTGCCAGCAGTGAAGCGGGAGTCCGCTTCTATGGCTACACCTTC	CASSEAGVRFYGYTF
NA	TRBJ1-2	TRBV30	NA	TGTGCCTGGAAAGCTGGGGTGGGCGGCTACACCTTC	CAWKAGVGGYTF